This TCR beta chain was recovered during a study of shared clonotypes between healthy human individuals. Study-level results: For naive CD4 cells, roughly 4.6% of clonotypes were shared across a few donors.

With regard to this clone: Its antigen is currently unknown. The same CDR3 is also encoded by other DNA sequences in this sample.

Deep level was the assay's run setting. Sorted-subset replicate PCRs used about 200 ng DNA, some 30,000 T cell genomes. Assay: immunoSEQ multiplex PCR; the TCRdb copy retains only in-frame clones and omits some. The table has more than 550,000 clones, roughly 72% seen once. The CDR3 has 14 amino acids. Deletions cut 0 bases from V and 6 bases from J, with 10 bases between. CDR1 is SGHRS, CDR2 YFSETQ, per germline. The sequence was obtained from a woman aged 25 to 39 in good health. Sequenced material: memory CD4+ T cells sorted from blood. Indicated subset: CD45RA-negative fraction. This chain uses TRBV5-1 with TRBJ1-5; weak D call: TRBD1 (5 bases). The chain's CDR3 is CASSLEGGGQPQHF. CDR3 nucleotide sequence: TGCGCCAGCAGCTTGGAAGGCGGGGGTCAGCCCCAGCATTTT. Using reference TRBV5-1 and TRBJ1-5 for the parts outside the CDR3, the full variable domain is KAGVTQTPRYLIKTRGQQVTLSCSPISGHRSVSWYQQTPGQGLQFLFEYFSETQRNKGNFPGRFSGRQFSNSRSEMNVSTLELGDSALYLCASSLEGGGQPQHFGDGTRLSIL.